The present T cell receptor beta chain was sequenced within a study of blood T cell repertoires in COVID-19. Study summary: T cells, B-cell-depleted T cells, or PBMCs supplied cDNA or gDNA.

Per the germline V gene, CDR1 is SGHDN and CDR2 is FVKESK. The CDR3 is 18 amino acids. With V trimmed by 6 bases and J by 0 bases, 16 bases remained unmatched. Here immunoSEQ multiplex PCR was the method, and the copy in TCRdb shows in-frame clones only, minus some. The table lists 200,000 to 250,000 clones, roughly 80% of them singletons. The chain recombines TRBV14 with TRBJ2-7; 8 nucleotides align to TRBD2. The TCR comes from a woman aged 80 or older with acute or convalescent COVID-19. Sequenced material: peripheral blood. The CDR3 loop reads CASSPIGGGTLSSYEQYF. The CDR3 DNA reads TGTGCCAGCAGTCCTATCGGCGGGGGGACGTTAAGCTCCTACGAGCAGTACTTC.